This entry describes one T cell receptor beta chain. As yet, its antigen is unknown. This record comes from a study of radiotherapy plus CTLA-4 blockade in lung cancer. Whole-study context: Patients showed objective responses in 15% to 20% of cases, and disease control was achieved by about 31%. General study results and limits: Early blood T cell clone dynamics, with interferon-beta, were reported to best predict response. After radiotherapy and ipilimumab, tumor-derived clones expanded in peripheral blood.

Generated by immunoSEQ multiplex PCR, the TCRdb table keeps only in-frame clones and is missing some. This table has 90,000 to 100,000 clones, about 91% appearing once. The V gene end was trimmed by 4 bases and the J gene end by 5 bases; junction bases not matched to a gene: 7. This CDR3 is built from 15 residues. Per the germline V gene, CDR1 is SGHRS and CDR2 is YFSETQ. Lung cancer patients with chemo-refractory metastatic non-small-cell disease were given focal radiation plus CTLA-4 blockade with ipilimumab. The receptor was derived from a human donor with non-small cell lung cancer that progressed on radiotherapy plus ipilimumab. The chain couples TRBV5-1 to TRBJ2-7, with 12 nucleotides matching TRBD2. The source was peripheral blood, collected from a patient treated with radiotherapy plus ipilimumab. The CDR3 loop reads CASSQRLAGENEQYF. The CDR3 bases are TGCGCCAGCAGCCAGAGACTAGCGGGAGAGAACGAGCAGTACTTC.